This entry describes one T cell receptor (beta chain). The sample is drawn from a study of cytomegalovirus exposure and HLA in healthy donors. Looking at the study overall: In an earlier analysis, 117 million unique TCR beta sequences were found from 200 million or so T cells. Falling in the Caucasian-associated ancestry cluster were about four fifths of 398 genotyped donors.

The PCR had 60 Vbeta and 13 Jbeta primers. The repertoire was sequenced with immunoSEQ multiplex PCR; TCRdb's copy has only in-frame clones and lacks some. Found here are 200,000 to 250,000 clones, about 80% of them singletons; the top ten hold approximately 3%. Likely unrecorded immune exposures existed in these nominally healthy donors. The germline V gene has CDR1 MDHEN and CDR2 SYDVKM. The V and J ends lost 2 bases and 7 bases, in that order; junction bases with no gene match: 8. The CDR3 is 15 residues long. This TCR was sampled from a woman aged 30 to 39 in good health and CMV-seronegative. The V gene is TRBV28, the J gene TRBJ1-5, with 7 positions matching TRBD1. The sample taken for sequencing was PBMCs. This CDR3 reads CASSLGTGVGQPQHF. The CDR3 DNA follows: TGTGCCAGCAGTTTAGGTACAGGGGTTGGCCAGCCCCAGCATTTT.